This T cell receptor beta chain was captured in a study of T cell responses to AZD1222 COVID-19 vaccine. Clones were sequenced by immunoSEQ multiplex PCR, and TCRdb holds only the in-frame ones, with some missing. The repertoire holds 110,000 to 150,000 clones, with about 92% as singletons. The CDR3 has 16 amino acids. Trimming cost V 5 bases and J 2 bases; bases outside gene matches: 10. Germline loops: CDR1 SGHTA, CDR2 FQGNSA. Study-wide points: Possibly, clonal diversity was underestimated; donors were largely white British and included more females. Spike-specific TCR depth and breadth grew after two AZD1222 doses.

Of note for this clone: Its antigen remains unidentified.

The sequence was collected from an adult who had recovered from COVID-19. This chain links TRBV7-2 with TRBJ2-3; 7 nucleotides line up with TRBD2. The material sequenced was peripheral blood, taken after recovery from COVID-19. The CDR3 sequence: CASSRGGAGLTDTQYF. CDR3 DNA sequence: TGTGCCAGCAGCCGCGGGGGAGCGGGGCTCACAGATACGCAGTATTTT. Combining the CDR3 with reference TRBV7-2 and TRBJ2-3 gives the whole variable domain GAGVSQSPSNKVTEKGKDVELRCDPISGHTALYWYRQSLGQGLEFLIYFQGNSAPDKSGLPSDRFSAERTGGSVSTLTIQRTQQEDSAVYLCASSRGGAGLTDTQYFGPGTRLTVL.